Each of the 17 T cell receptor beta chains below was sequenced from the same sample in a study of blood T cells in healthy people across ages. Sample-barcoded 5' priming and a J-beta primer mix drove a second PCR of about 6 to 12 cycles. MiXCR, applied by TCRdb to the 5' RACE reads, yields one record per CDR3 protein. The sample has 1.5 million to 2 million distinct CDR3 sequences, approximately 28% seen once; the top ten hold roughly 8.2%. Sample: blood. These TCRs come from a woman aged 25-40 years in good health.

This clonotype came up many times. This chain connects TRBV10-3 to TRBJ2-5; 8 positions match TRBD1. The CDR3 has 13 residues. After removal of 6 bases from V and 5 bases from J, the junction contained 5 bases not matched to a gene. Germline V gives CDR1 ENHRY, CDR2 SYGVKD. CDR3 bases: TGTGCCATCAGCGGACAGGGTGGCGAGACCCAGTACTTC. Residues: CAISGQGGETQYF.

The chain links TRBV12-3 or TRBV12-4 to TRBJ2-3; TRBD1 is a possible D gene (6 bases). The CDR3 is 17 amino acids. V was cut by 4 bases and J by 2 bases, with 19 bases left in between. The CDR3 DNA reads TGTGCCAGCAGTTCTCCCCGGACAGATCCTTTCACAGATACGCAGTATTTT. Its protein product is CASSSPRTDPFTDTQYF.

This clonotype was counted many times. The CDR3 region has the DNA TGTGCCAGCTGGGCTGGGAGTAACCAAGAGACCCAGTACTTC. Protein: CASWAGSNQETQYF. The V call is TRBV7-9, the J call TRBJ2-5; maybe TRBD2 (5 bases). The CDR3 length is 14 residues. Looked up from germline, CDR1 is SEHNR and CDR2 is FQNEAQ (reference sequence). V was pared by 8 bases and J by 0 bases, with 13 bases between.

On this clonotype: At one of its ends the junction is not consistent with the germline gene, which may arise from a read error. The genes are TRBV7-8 and TRBJ2-3; 10 bases align to TRBD2. The germline V gene encodes CDR1 SGHVS and CDR2 FQNEAQ. This CDR3 spans 17 amino acids. The CDR3 here is CASSLAPSGSGGDAQYF. The CDR3 DNA follows: TGTGCCAGCAGCTTAGCCCCTAGCGGGAGCGGGGGAGATGCGCAGTATTTT.

The chain joins TRBV11-2 to TRBJ2-3; tentatively, D is TRBD1 (5 bases). The CDR3 loop spans 15 amino acids. The germline CDR1 and CDR2 sequences are SGHAT and FQNNGV. The ends were cut back, 5 bases at V and 3 bases at J, with 15 bases in the middle. The CDR3 protein is CASSPPGGATDTQYF. In nucleotides, the CDR3 is TGTGCCAGCAGCCCACCAGGTGGGGCAACAGATACGCAGTATTTT.

V and J are TRBV30 and TRBJ2-3; D not resolved. Germline CDR1 reads GTSNPN; CDR2 reads SVGIG (reference sequence). V was shortened by 4 bases and J by 2 bases, with 19 bases between the two germline ends. CDR3 length: 16 amino acids. The CDR3 here is CAWKPPLPWNTDTQYF. Here the CDR3 DNA reads TGTGCCTGGAAGCCCCCACTGCCTTGGAACACAGATACGCAGTATTTT.

This clonotype was counted at least ten times. The V and J genes are TRBV20-1 and TRBJ2-4, with 8 bases lining up with TRBD2. J lost 3 bases, V lost 7 bases, and 8 bases had no gene match. The germline gives CDR1 DFQATT, CDR2 SNEGSKA (reference sequence). This CDR3 has 14 amino acids. The CDR3 is CSVSRGGGKNIQYF. CDR3 coding DNA: TGCAGTGTGTCCCGGGGGGGCGGCAAAAACATTCAGTACTTC.

This clonotype was recorded a few times. The chain couples TRBV5-6 to TRBJ1-1; tentatively, D is TRBD1 (6 bases). Trimming removed 0 bases at V and 10 bases at J, with 16 bases between. Germline CDR1 is SGHDT and CDR2 is YYEEEE. CDR3 length: 14 residues. The CDR3: CASSLGGRGAGAFF. The CDR3 nucleotides are TGTGCCAGCAGCTTGGGGGGGAGGGGGGCAGGAGCTTTCTTT. The full variable domain, in which reference TRBV5-6 and TRBJ1-1 provide the parts outside the CDR3, is DAGVTQSPTHLIKTRGQQVTLRCSPKSGHDTVSWYQQALGQGPQFIFQYYEEEERQRGNFPDRFSGHQFPNYSSELNVNALLLGDSALYLCASSLGGRGAGAFFGQGTRLTVV.

This clonotype has ten or more counts. Compared with germline, one end of the junction differs, possibly owing to a read error. The chain recombines TRBV29-1 with TRBJ2-7; 10 nucleotides agree with TRBD1. This CDR3 contains 13 residues. Germline V gene sequence: CDR1 SQVTM, CDR2 ANQGSEA. CDR3 in DNA: TGCAGCGCTGAAGGACAGGGGGGGTACGAGCAGTACTTC. Its protein is CSAEGQGGYEQYF.

In its sample, this clonotype was seen a few times. DNA of the CDR3: TGCAGCGTCGCGGACGGACCGTCCGGAGAGACCCAGTACTTC. Encoded protein: CSVADGPSGETQYF. The chain recombines TRBV29-1 with TRBJ2-5; D not resolved. This CDR3 contains 14 residues. Germline values: CDR1 SQVTM, CDR2 ANQGSEA. Trimming cost V 6 bases and J 4 bases, with 18 bases left between them.

The gene calls are TRBV3-1 and TRBJ2-1, with 12 bases matching TRBD2. The germline gives CDR1 LGHDT, CDR2 YNNKEL (reference sequence). The V gene end was trimmed by 1 base and the J gene end by 8 bases; junction bases not matched to a gene: 3. CDR3 length: 15 amino acids. The CDR3 DNA sequence: TGTGCCAGCAGCCAAGCTAGACTAGCGGGGGATGAGCAGTTCTTC. Translation: CASSQARLAGDEQFF.

This clonotype was observed a handful of times. The chain employs TRBV20-1 and TRBJ1-1; D gene ambiguous. V lost 2 bases and J lost 6, with 13 bases in between. Germline CDR1 reads DFQATT; CDR2 reads SNEGSKA (reference sequence). The CDR3 runs 13 residues. CDR3 residues: CSARTRSQAEAFF. In nucleotides, the CDR3 is TGCAGTGCTAGAACCCGGAGCCAGGCTGAAGCTTTCTTT.

This clonotype has a count of ten or more. The CDR3 DNA reads as TGTGCCAGCAGCGAACAGGGATTCTCCTACAATGAGCAGTTCTTC. Protein sequence: CASSEQGFSYNEQFF. The rearrangement links TRBV7-3 to TRBJ2-1; D perhaps matches TRBD1 (6 bases). V dropped 5 bases and J dropped 0 bases, with 11 bases sitting between them. The CDR3 consists of 15 residues. The germline gives CDR1 SGHTA, CDR2 FQGTGA. The variable domain in full, completed from reference TRBV7-3 and TRBJ2-1, reads GAGVSQTPSNKVTEKGKYVELRCDPISGHTALYWYRQSLGQGPEFLIYFQGTGAADDSGLPNDRFFAVRPEGSVSTLKIQRTERGDSAVYLCASSEQGFSYNEQFFGPGTRLTVL.

This clonotype appeared many times. The gene calls are TRBV5-5 and TRBJ2-7; the D call may be TRBD1 or TRBD2 (6 bases each). V lost 3 bases and J 3 bases, leaving 13 bases between the germline ends. The CDR3 has 14 residues. Germline V gene sequence: CDR1 SGHKS, CDR2 YYEKEE (reference sequence). Here the CDR3 reads CASSYRDGSYEQYF. The DNA of the CDR3 is TGTGCCAGCAGCTACAGGGACGGGAGCTACGAGCAGTACTTC.

This clonotype was counted a single time. The genes are TRBV28 and TRBJ1-5; 8 positions agree with TRBD1. V was clipped by 6 bases and J by 6 bases; unmatched bases: 4. CDR3 length: 13 residues. Germline CDR1 MDHEN, CDR2 SYDVKM. The CDR3 region has the DNA TGTGCCAGCAGGAGGACAGGGACTCAGCCCCAGCATTTT. It encodes CASRRTGTQPQHF.

The sample holds a few counts of this clonotype. This chain links TRBV10-1 with TRBJ1-2; D gene unclear. CDR3 size: 13 residues. V gave up 0 bases and J gave up 7 bases, with 9 bases separating them. CDR1 and CDR2 (germline): WNHNN, SYGVQD (reference sequence). The chain's CDR3 is CASSESPGSGYTF. The CDR3 nucleotides are TGCGCCAGCAGTGAGTCCCCTGGAAGTGGCTACACCTTC.

The V gene is TRBV7-6, the J gene TRBJ2-2; D perhaps matches TRBD1 (6 bases). Per the germline V gene, CDR1 is SGHVS and CDR2 is FNYEAQ. CDR3 length: 14 amino acids. V was cut by 5 bases and J by 4 bases, with 11 bases left in between. CDR3 residues: CASSQRGGTGELFF. The CDR3 DNA reads TGTGCCAGCAGCCAAAGAGGGGGCACCGGGGAGCTGTTTTTT.